Below, 19 T cell receptor beta chains from the same sample are listed, as sequenced in a study of cytomegalovirus exposure and HLA in healthy donors. Vbeta (60) and Jbeta (13) primers were used in the PCR. Data came from immunoSEQ multiplex PCR; TCRdb stores just in-frame clones and leaves some out. The repertoire holds 150,000 to 200,000 clones, with 75% as singletons. Sequenced sample: PBMCs. The receptors stem from a man between 18 and 35 years old in good health and CMV-seropositive.

CDR3 region: CASSLSSQGYEQYF. DNA for the CDR3: TGTGCCAGCAGTTTATCCTCTCAGGGTTACGAGCAGTACTTC. The gene calls are TRBV27 and TRBJ2-7; D may be TRBD1 (5 bases). This CDR3 contains 14 residues. V was cut by 0 bases and J by 4 bases, with 10 bases left in between. Germline CDR1 MNHEY, CDR2 SMNVEV (reference sequence).

This clone was picked up a small number of times. The J gene is TRBJ1-1, the V gene TRBV5-6; a weak D match, TRBD1 (6 bases). CDR1 and CDR2 (germline): SGHDT, YYEEEE. The CDR3 has 15 amino acids. The V and J ends lost 1 base and 1 base respectively, with 11 bases between them. The CDR3 protein is CASSLWGLPNTEAFF. The CDR3 DNA reads TGTGCCAGCAGCTTGTGGGGGCTCCCGAACACTGAAGCTTTCTTT.

V gene TRBV2 combines with J gene TRBJ2-5, with a tentative D call TRBD2 (6 bases). The V end lost 7 bases, the J end lost 8 bases, and 23 bases lay between the germline ends. The V gene's germline CDR1 is SNHLY and CDR2 FYNNEI. This CDR3 spans 15 amino acids. The CDR3 DNA sequence: TGTGCCAGCACTGGAGGAGGGTCCAGGGCTCCTACCCAGTACTTC. Its translation: CASTGGGSRAPTQYF.

This sequence joins TRBV30 and TRBJ2-7, with D perhaps TRBD1 (6 bases). Germline V gene lookup returns CDR1 GTSNPN and CDR2 SVGIG (reference sequence). Trimming cost V 2 bases and J 1 base, with 9 bases left between them. This CDR3 region has 13 residues. CDR3 in DNA: TGTGCCTGGAGTACAGGGTGGTCCTACGAGCAGTACTTC. Translated, it gives CAWSTGWSYEQYF.

This clone was recorded only once. The chain carries TRBV2 and TRBJ2-1; 10 bases line up with TRBD1. CDR1 is SNHLY, CDR2 FYNNEI, per germline. This CDR3 is 13 amino acids long. The V segment lost 6 bases and the J segment 9 bases; nucleotides outside the gene matches: 5. The CDR3 nucleotides read TGTGCCAGCAGGGACAGGGGGAGGACTGAGCAGTTCTTC. This encodes CASRDRGRTEQFF.

This clone was seen a handful of times. The rearrangement uses TRBV4-1 and TRBJ2-5, with a weak D call TRBD2 (5 bases). Per the germline V gene, CDR1 is MGHRA and CDR2 is YSYEKL. The CDR3 totals 15 residues. V shed 1 base and J shed 4 bases, with 13 bases lying between them. The CDR3 is CASSQGTAEGETQYF. The CDR3 DNA reads TGCGCCAGCAGCCAAGGTACAGCAGAGGGAGAGACCCAGTACTTC.

The sample holds a few counts of this clone. The chain combines TRBV6-6 with TRBJ1-4; 8 bases map to TRBD1. This CDR3 region has 14 residues. Germline V gene lookup returns CDR1 MNHNY and CDR2 SVGAGI (reference sequence). Trimming at V came to 7 bases and at J to 5 bases, leaving 6 bases not matched to a gene. CDR3 protein: CASTNRGNNEKLFF. The CDR3 DNA is TGTGCCAGCACTAACAGGGGGAACAATGAAAAACTGTTTTTT.

This clone was found once. The V gene is TRBV29-1, the J gene TRBJ1-1; D gene unclear. The ends were cut back, 7 bases at V and 5 bases at J, with 20 bases in the middle. This CDR3 region has 14 residues. The V gene's germline CDR1 is SQVTM and CDR2 ANQGSEA. The CDR3 coding sequence is TGCAGCGCAAACACCCCCGTCCGGAGGACTGAAGCTTTCTTT. Its protein product is CSANTPVRRTEAFF.

The rearrangement uses TRBV11-2 and TRBJ2-7, with 14 bases matching TRBD2. Germline CDR1 reads SGHAT; CDR2 reads FQNNGV. This CDR3 region has 17 residues. J lost 9 bases, V lost 5 bases, and 15 bases had no gene match. The CDR3: CASSGLAGGKHSRRQYF. DNA for the CDR3: TGTGCCAGCAGCGGACTAGCGGGAGGAAAGCATTCACGTCGGCAGTACTTC.

The V gene is TRBV5-1, the J gene TRBJ2-5, with 12 bases that match TRBD1. Germline V gives CDR1 SGHRS, CDR2 YFSETQ. The CDR3 is 15 residues long. With 5 bases clipped from V and 4 bases from J, the junction kept 6 bases outside the gene matches. The CDR3 sequence: CASRGQGARGETQYF. The CDR3 DNA follows: TGCGCCAGCAGGGGACAGGGGGCTCGGGGAGAGACCCAGTACTTC.

The V and J genes are TRBV28 and TRBJ2-7; possibly TRBD2 for D (5 bases). The germline V gene encodes CDR1 MDHEN and CDR2 SYDVKM. The CDR3 runs to 16 residues. The V end lost 4 bases, the J end lost 5 bases, and 21 bases lay between the germline ends. CDR3: CASSSVRTGKPDEQYF. The CDR3 DNA sequence: TGTGCCAGCAGTTCCGTAAGAACGGGGAAGCCGGACGAGCAGTACTTC.

This clone was seen a single time. V usage is TRBV19 and J usage is TRBJ2-1; possibly TRBD2 for D (5 bases). There are 15 residues in the CDR3. The germline gives CDR1 LNHDA, CDR2 SQIVND (reference sequence). The V gene lost 5 bases and the J gene lost 4 bases, with 15 bases spanning the gap. This CDR3 reads CASSPGWGEYNEQFF. DNA of the CDR3: TGTGCCAGTAGTCCCGGTTGGGGAGAGTACAATGAGCAGTTCTTC.

This clone is a singleton in its sample. The chain is built from TRBV18 and TRBJ2-7; 9 nucleotides agree with TRBD2. The CDR3 has 16 amino acids. The trim removed 3 bases at V and 0 bases at J, leaving 6 bases unmatched. CDR1 KGHSH and CDR2 LQKENI come from the germline V gene. The chain's CDR3 is CASSPTSGRSSYEQYF. In DNA form, the CDR3 reads TGTGCCAGCTCACCGACTAGCGGCAGGAGCTCCTACGAGCAGTACTTC.

CDR3 loop: CSVEREAGNEQFF. The CDR3 DNA follows: TGCAGCGTGGAGCGGGAGGCGGGCAATGAGCAGTTCTTC. The V gene is TRBV29-1, the J gene TRBJ2-1; 9 positions agree with TRBD2. Germline V gives CDR1 SQVTM, CDR2 ANQGSEA. The CDR3 consists of 13 residues. Germline trimming cut 6 bases from V and 6 bases from J; bases unmatched to any gene: 6.

The chain combines TRBV27 with TRBJ2-3; possible D gene TRBD2, 7 bases. Trimming stripped 3 bases from V and 3 bases from J, with 16 bases between. Germline values: CDR1 MNHEY, CDR2 SMNVEV (reference sequence). CDR3 length: 16 residues. The CDR3 bases are TGTGCCAGCAGTTTTACCTCCGGGGGGCGGACAGATACGCAGTATTTT. As protein: CASSFTSGGRTDTQYF.

The chain recombines TRBV4-2 with TRBJ2-3, with D possibly TRBD1 on 6 matching bases. The CDR3 consists of 17 residues. Germline V gene lookup returns CDR1 LGHNA and CDR2 YNFKEQ. The V and J ends lost 0 bases and 6 bases respectively, with 19 bases between them. The CDR3 DNA is TGTGCCAGCAGCCAAGACGGTCGGGACAAAAATCCGGATACGCAGTATTTT. Translating gives CASSQDGRDKNPDTQYF.

This clone was seen just once. The rearrangement uses TRBV10-2 and TRBJ2-1; 7 bases map to TRBD2. V shed 2 bases and J 5 bases; nucleotides not matched to a gene: 3. CDR1 and CDR2 from the germline V gene are WSHSY and SAAADI. The CDR3 length is 14 residues. The CDR3 loop reads CASSEAGVDNEQFF. For the CDR3, the DNA is TGCGCCAGCAGTGAGGCGGGAGTGGACAATGAGCAGTTCTTC.

In DNA, the CDR3 is TGTGCCAGCAGCGAACCCGGGACAGGGCTTGAAAAACTGTTTTTT. The encoded protein is CASSEPGTGLEKLFF. This rearrangement joins TRBV9 to TRBJ1-4; the match to TRBD1 covers 9 bases. Germline CDR1 and CDR2: SGDLS and YYNGEE. The J segment lost 7 bases and the V segment lost 3 bases, leaving 7 bases of the junction unmatched. CDR3 length equals 15 residues.

The chain carries TRBV19 and TRBJ2-1; unclear D gene. The CDR3 length is 12 residues. V was clipped by 10 bases and J by 9 bases, with 16 bases between them. The germline CDR1 and CDR2 sequences are LNHDA and SQIVND (reference sequence). The CDR3 spells CATSGGVSEQFF. The CDR3 DNA sequence: TGTGCCACCTCCGGCGGTGTGAGTGAGCAGTTCTTC.